The 23 T cell receptor beta chains presented below share a single source sample, sequenced in a study of blood T cell repertoires in COVID-19. Clones were read by immunoSEQ multiplex PCR, and TCRdb kept only the in-frame ones, dropping some. The top ten clones hold 5% to 6% of a sample with tens of thousands of clones, approximately 91% of them seen once. The sequencing input was peripheral blood. Receptors were obtained from a human donor in a cohort sampled during active COVID-19.

This clone was detected only once. The V and J genes are TRBV28 and TRBJ2-7; TRBD1 matches 9 bases. V lost 2 bases and J lost 4; bases outside the gene matches: 6. This CDR3 is built from 15 residues. The germline gives CDR1 MDHEN, CDR2 SYDVKM. The DNA for the CDR3 is TGTGCCAGCAGTTTAGTCGGGACAGGGTTATACGAGCAGTACTTC. Translated, it gives CASSLVGTGLYEQYF.

The sample holds one count of this clone. The chain couples TRBV15 to TRBJ2-1, with a weak D call TRBD2 (5 bases). Germline CDR1 and CDR2: LNHNV and YYDKDF (reference sequence). The CDR3 loop spans 15 amino acids. V lost 0 bases and J 9 bases, leaving 15 bases between the germline ends. The CDR3 here is CATSRDWAGGGEQFF. The CDR3 DNA is TGTGCCACCAGCAGAGATTGGGCCGGAGGCGGTGAGCAGTTCTTC.

The rearrangement links TRBV10-3 to TRBJ2-7; TRBD2 is a possible D gene (5 bases). This CDR3 has 12 residues. Trimming removed 7 bases at V and 7 bases at J, with 14 bases between. CDR1 and CDR2 (germline): ENHRY, SYGVKD. The CDR3 nucleotides are TGTGCCATCACCGGTGGTCGGGGAGAGCAGTACTTC. Translated: CAITGGRGEQYF.

J is TRBJ1-3 and V is TRBV18; D remains unclear. This CDR3 spans 14 amino acids. Germline V gives CDR1 KGHSH, CDR2 LQKENI. V lost 3 bases to trimming and J lost 0 bases, with 6 bases between them. CDR3 in DNA: TGTGCCAGCTCACCGCGGGTCTCTGGAAACACCATATATTTT. Protein product: CASSPRVSGNTIYF.

V gene TRBV5-1 combines with J gene TRBJ1-1; 12 bases agree with TRBD1. The CDR3 is 15 residues long. Per germline, CDR1 SGHRS and CDR2 YFSETQ. The J segment lost 8 bases and the V segment lost 0 bases, leaving 5 bases of the junction unmatched. For the CDR3, the DNA is TGCGCCAGCAGCTTGGCGGGGACAGGGGGCGAGGAAGCTTTCTTT. Its protein is CASSLAGTGGEEAFF.

The gene calls are TRBV12-3 or TRBV12-4 and TRBJ2-7; D is uncertain. Trimming removed 0 bases at V and 3 bases at J, with 6 bases between. CDR3 length equals 13 residues. The CDR3 sequence: CASSLARNYEQYF. DNA for the CDR3: TGTGCCAGCAGTTTAGCCAGGAACTACGAGCAGTACTTC.

The chain couples TRBV2 to TRBJ2-2; possibly TRBD1 for D (6 bases). From germline, CDR1 is SNHLY and CDR2 FYNNEI. The CDR3 covers 15 residues. V lost 6 bases, J lost 0 bases, and 11 bases lay in between. CDR3 sequence reads: CASRRTAANTGELFF. In nucleotides, the CDR3 is TGTGCCAGCAGAAGGACAGCGGCGAACACCGGGGAGCTGTTTTTT.

The rearrangement uses TRBV13 and TRBJ2-2; D perhaps matches TRBD2 (6 bases). V dropped 3 bases and J dropped 0 bases, with 17 bases sitting between them. Germline values: CDR1 PRHDT, CDR2 FYEKMQ (reference sequence). This CDR3 has 18 amino acids. DNA of the CDR3: TGTGCCAGCAGCTTCGGTTCTGTAGCGGTCGCGAACACCGGGGAGCTGTTTTTT. Protein: CASSFGSVAVANTGELFF. Based on the CDR3 plus reference TRBV13 and TRBJ2-2, the full variable domain is AAGVIQSPRHLIKEKRETATLKCYPIPRHDTVYWYQQGPGQDPQFLISFYEKMQSDKGSIPDRFSAQQFSDYHSELNMSSLELGDSALYFCASSFGSVAVANTGELFFGEGSRLTVL.

Comment on this clone: Relative to the germline gene, one junction end is altered; a read error may explain this. The rearrangement joins TRBV7-2 to TRBJ2-5; 9 bases fit TRBD2. The CDR3 runs 14 residues. Germline CDR1 and CDR2: SGHTA and FQGNSA. In DNA form, the CDR3 reads TGTGCCAGCAGCCTAGCGGGGCTATCAGGGACCCAGTACTTC. Translated, it gives CASSLAGLSGTQYF.

The chain is built from TRBV24-1 and TRBJ2-3; TRBD1 agrees at 10 bases. CDR3 length: 15 amino acids. V shed 6 bases and J 4 bases; nucleotides not matched to a gene: 6. Germline CDR1 reads KGHDR; CDR2 reads SFDVKD. CDR3 sequence (DNA): TGTGCCACCAGTTCCCCGACAGGGGGCTCAGATACGCAGTATTTT. Translation: CATSSPTGGSDTQYF.

This chain links TRBV30 with TRBJ2-3; 8 bases agree with TRBD2. With V trimmed by 3 bases and J by 0 bases, 17 bases remained unmatched. Germline V lookup: CDR1 GTSNPN, CDR2 SVGIG (reference sequence). The CDR3 length is 19 residues. The CDR3 loop reads CAWRGTRPTLYASTDTQYF. The DNA for the CDR3 is TGTGCCTGGAGGGGGACTAGGCCCACCCTTTACGCTAGCACAGATACGCAGTATTTT.

The chain is built from TRBV18 and TRBJ2-1; tentatively, D is TRBD2 (6 bases). In germline, CDR1 is KGHSH, CDR2 LQKENI. The length of the CDR3 is 14 residues. Deletions cut 3 bases from V and 6 bases from J, with 12 bases between. In DNA form, the CDR3 reads TGTGCCAGCTCACCGGCGGGGCCATTCAATGAGCAGTTCTTC. Its protein product is CASSPAGPFNEQFF.

V is TRBV5-1 and J is TRBJ2-2, with D possibly TRBD2 on 6 matching bases. Germline CDR1 SGHRS, CDR2 YFSETQ. This CDR3 has 14 amino acids. V lost 4 bases and J 4 bases, leaving 11 bases between the germline ends. CDR3 in DNA: TGCGCCAGCAGCATGGGGACTCCCACCGGGGAGCTGTTTTTT. This translates into CASSMGTPTGELFF.

This chain connects TRBV14 to TRBJ1-2; D is undetermined. This CDR3 spans 13 amino acids. Germline CDR1 reads SGHDN; CDR2 reads FVKESK. V shed 4 bases and J shed 0 bases, with 6 bases lying between them. CDR3 amino acids: CASSRQTNYGYTF. DNA of the CDR3: TGTGCCAGCAGCCGACAAACTAACTATGGCTACACCTTC.

The V gene is TRBV15, the J gene TRBJ2-5; D is possibly TRBD2 (6 bases). Trimming took off 0 bases at V and 5 bases at J, with 13 bases between the two ends. Germline CDR1 is LNHNV and CDR2 is YYDKDF (reference sequence). The CDR3 runs 15 residues. The CDR3 sequence is CATSRDPQEGETQYF. As DNA, the CDR3 is TGTGCCACCAGCAGAGACCCACAGGAGGGCGAGACCCAGTACTTC. Looking up the rest from reference TRBV15 and TRBJ2-5 gives the full variable domain: DAMVIQNPRYQVTQFGKPVTLSCSQTLNHNVMYWYQQKSSQAPKLLFHYYDKDFNNEADTPDNFQSRRPNTSFCFLDIRSPGLGDTAMYLCATSRDPQEGETQYFGPGTRLLVL.

The V gene is TRBV7-8, the J gene TRBJ1-1, with 12 bases matching TRBD1. V lost 8 bases to trimming and J lost 7 bases; unmatched junction nucleotides: 8. This CDR3 spans 14 amino acids. Germline loops: CDR1 SGHVS, CDR2 FQNEAQ. The CDR3 here is CASGGTGGFGEAFF. The CDR3 nucleotides read TGTGCCAGCGGCGGGACAGGGGGCTTCGGTGAAGCTTTCTTT.

This clone was recorded once. The chain employs TRBV19 and TRBJ1-1; 10 bases align to TRBD1. Per the germline V gene, CDR1 is LNHDA and CDR2 is SQIVND (reference sequence). Losses at the gene ends were 5 bases for V and 3 bases for J; bases not matched to a gene: 6. The CDR3 sequence is 15 residues long. The CDR3 sequence is CASSRPGQGYTEAFF. CDR3 nucleotides: TGTGCCAGTAGTCGCCCGGGACAGGGGTACACTGAAGCTTTCTTT. Complete variable domain (other parts from reference TRBV19 and TRBJ1-1): DGGITQSPKYLFRKEGQNVTLSCEQNLNHDAMYWYRQDPGQGLRLIYYSQIVNDFQKGDIAEGYSVSREKKESFPLTVTSAQKNPTAFYLCASSRPGQGYTEAFFGQGTRLTVV.

The genes are TRBV7-8 and TRBJ2-4, with 13 positions matching TRBD2. Germline CDR1 and CDR2: SGHVS and FQNEAQ. V was clipped by 5 bases and J by 9 bases; unmatched bases: 7. The CDR3 contains 15 residues. The CDR3 DNA is TGTGCCAGCAGCCCCGGGACTAGCGGGATCAGCATTCAGTACTTC. Its translation is CASSPGTSGISIQYF.

The V and J genes are TRBV5-4 and TRBJ2-3, with TRBD2 matching 14 bases. V trimming: 4 bases; J trimming: 5 bases; junction bases outside the gene matches: 3. Germline CDR1 is SGHNT and CDR2 is YYREEE (reference sequence). The CDR3 is made up of 15 amino acids. In DNA, the CDR3 is TGTGCCAGCAGCGCCGGGACTAGCGGGGGAGATACGCAGTATTTT. Translation gives CASSAGTSGGDTQYF.

CDR3 coding DNA: TGCGCCAGCAGCCAAGATAGGGACAGGGGGAATGAGCAGTTCTTC. It yields the protein CASSQDRDRGNEQFF. The V gene is TRBV4-1, the J gene TRBJ2-1, with TRBD1 identical over 11 bases. CDR3 length: 15 amino acids. J gave up 7 bases and V 0 bases, and 2 bases lay outside the gene matches. Germline V gene data show CDR1 as MGHRA and CDR2 as YSYEKL.

This sequence joins TRBV3-1 (or the pseudogene TRBV3-2) and TRBJ1-1; 10 positions match TRBD1. The germline V gene has CDR1 LGHDT and CDR2 YNNKEL (reference sequence). Trimming removed 5 bases from V and 5 bases from J; junction bases left unmatched: 5. The length of the CDR3 is 14 residues. The CDR3 here is CASSSGTGATEAFF. Written as DNA, the CDR3 is TGTGCCAGCAGCTCCGGGACAGGGGCGACTGAAGCTTTCTTT.

This chain connects TRBV27 to TRBJ2-2; 8 bases match TRBD2. This CDR3 contains 15 residues. Germline assignment: CDR1 MNHEY and CDR2 SMNVEV (reference sequence). V lost 3 bases, J lost 4 bases, and 4 bases stayed unmatched. The CDR3 nucleotides read TGTGCCAGCAGTTTGGCAGCGGGGGCCACCGGGGAGCTGTTTTTT. It translates to CASSLAAGATGELFF.

The chain uses TRBV3-1 (or the pseudogene TRBV3-2) and TRBJ2-2; 10 bases align to TRBD1. Losses at the gene ends were 3 bases for V and 6 bases for J; bases not matched to a gene: 1. The CDR3 sequence is 14 residues long. Per germline, CDR1 LGHDT and CDR2 YNNKEL (reference sequence). CDR3 protein: CASSQGQGSGELFF. CDR3 DNA sequence: TGTGCCAGCAGCCAGGGACAGGGGTCCGGGGAGCTGTTTTTT.